This T cell receptor (beta chain) was sequenced during a study of blood T cell repertoires in COVID-19. Clones were read by immunoSEQ multiplex PCR, and TCRdb kept only the in-frame ones, dropping some. The data show about 240,000 clones, 80% to 85% seen once. The receptor was derived from a woman aged 60 to 75 with active or convalescent COVID-19. The source material was peripheral blood.

This chain's CDR3 is CASSLGPDKTTGELFF. DNA for the CDR3: TGCGCCAGCAGCTTGGGTCCGGATAAGACAACCGGGGAGCTGTTTTTT. The V call is TRBV5-1, the J call TRBJ2-2; D not resolved. CDR1 is SGHRS and CDR2 is YFSETQ in the germline V gene. V was shortened by 0 bases and J by 5 bases, with 14 bases between the two germline ends. The CDR3 has 16 residues.